A selection of T cell receptor beta chains follows, all from one sample in a study of cytomegalovirus exposure and HLA in healthy donors. This table comes from immunoSEQ multiplex PCR, and its TCRdb copy is limited to in-frame clones, with some not included. Here the sample spans some 120,000 clones, over 60% being singletons. Sequenced material: PBMCs. The receptors stem from a woman in her twenties or thirties in good health and CMV-seronegative. Each CDR3 is given with its conserved first and last residue. A D gene is named only where the DNA matches it firmly. Part of the rows lack a size; the others show once, few, many or a class for expanded clones.

TRBJ2-1 | TRBV28 | . | . | CASSPTSWGSSYNEQFF | TGTGCCAGCAGTCCAACTAGCTGGGGCAGCTCCTACAATGAGCAGTTCTTC
TRBJ1-3 | TRBV7-9 | . | . | CASSLAPRDTIYF | TGTGCCAGCAGCTTAGCGCCGAGGGACACCATATATTTT
TRBJ2-2 | TRBV9 | . | . | CASSVGQNTGELFF | TGTGCCAGCAGCGTAGGGCAGAACACCGGGGAGCTGTTTTTT
TRBJ1-3 | TRBV5-1 | TRBD1 | . | CASSSGTAGNTIYF | TGCGCCAGCAGCTCCGGGACAGCTGGAAACACCATATATTTT
TRBJ1-1 | TRBV6-5 | . | . | CASSYPRMNTEAFF | TGTGCCAGCAGTTACCCCAGAATGAACACTGAAGCTTTCTTT
TRBJ2-3 | TRBV7-2 | TRBD2 | few | CASSKLAGGRTDTQYF | TGTGCCAGCAGCAAGCTAGCGGGAGGCCGCACAGATACGCAGTATTTT
TRBJ2-5 | TRBV4-1 | . | . | CASSQDPSDSYKNTQYF | TGCGCCAGCAGCCAAGATCCCTCGGACAGCTACAAGAATACCCAGTACTTC
TRBJ1-2 | TRBV5-6 | TRBD1 | . | CASSRDRNYGYTF | TGTGCCAGCAGCAGGGACAGAAACTATGGCTACACCTTC
TRBJ2-5 | TRBV10-3 | TRBD2 | . | CAISEFSGTSGRGQETQYF | TGTGCCATCAGTGAGTTCTCCGGGACTAGCGGGAGGGGACAGGAGACCCAGTACTTC
TRBJ1-1 | TRBV5-6 | TRBD1 | . | CASSWGTDTEAFF | TGTGCCAGCAGCTGGGGGACAGACACTGAAGCTTTCTTT
TRBJ1-5 | TRBV30 | . | . | CAWSVGQINQPQHF | TGTGCCTGGAGTGTAGGACAGATCAATCAGCCCCAGCATTTT